These T cell receptor beta chains were read from a single sample in a study of blood T cell repertoires in COVID-19. Only in-frame clones appear in the TCRdb table, and some are missing; sequencing was by immunoSEQ multiplex PCR. Here the sample spans about 40,000 clones, 82% being singletons. Input material: peripheral blood. The source of these receptors is a woman in her 70s with acute or convalescent COVID-19. CDR3s leave out the opening cysteine and the closing phenylalanine or tryptophan. D genes are given only for firm matches.

d_call	v_call	cdr3_length	j_call	cdr3_aa
.	TRBV2	15	TRBJ1-1	ASIFPGTLLVSTEAF
TRBD1	TRBV7-6	14	TRBJ2-7	ASSLDGTVDSYEQY
.	TRBV3-1/TRBV3-2	14	TRBJ2-1	ASSWRALGAYNEQF
.	TRBV9	15	TRBJ1-1	ASSVVSPPPAGTEAF
TRBD2	TRBV2	11	TRBJ2-7	ASRTSATYEQY
.	TRBV19	12	TRBJ1-5	ASNSPGSNQPQH
TRBD2	TRBV4-2	15	TRBJ2-3	ASSQGTSGSNPGTQY
.	TRBV28	11	TRBJ2-4	ASNGRSRNIQY
.	TRBV25-1	11	TRBJ1-1	ASRDRYNTEAF
.	TRBV19	12	TRBJ2-1	ASSTSRTYNEQF
.	TRBV12-3/TRBV12-4	11	TRBJ1-1	ASSLKGSTEAF
.	TRBV11-2	13	TRBJ2-1	ASRKAESSYNEQF
TRBD2	TRBV6-2/TRBV6-3	12	TRBJ2-2	ASSRLAGTGELF
TRBD1	TRBV6-5	13	TRBJ1-2	ASSPLLTGGDGYT
TRBD1	TRBV6-4	15	TRBJ2-1	ASSVTPGQLGVHEQF
TRBD1	TRBV10-1	14	TRBJ2-1	ASSESTGNSYNEQF
.	TRBV5-1	13	TRBJ1-4	ASSLEGATNEKLF
.	TRBV9	13	TRBJ1-3	ASSVGETVGNTIY
.	TRBV9	13	TRBJ2-3	ASSPRDFNTDTQY
TRBD1	TRBV5-6	11	TRBJ1-1	ASSWDRLGEAF
.	TRBV19	12	TRBJ1-1	ASSIGGHDTEAF
.	TRBV5-4	12	TRBJ1-1	ASSTRRGEGEAF
.	TRBV14	13	TRBJ2-7	ASSQFGGNGREQY
.	TRBV18	15	TRBJ2-2	ASSPFEQGSSTGELF
TRBD1	TRBV5-4	13	TRBJ2-7	ASSSGGQGAAGQY
.	TRBV27	11	TRBJ2-1	ASSFLASNEQF
.	TRBV3-1/TRBV3-2	11	TRBJ2-1	ASSQGALHEQF
.	TRBV24-1	8	TRBJ2-5	ATLYETQY
.	TRBV21-1	9	TRBJ1-2	APLGGGGYT